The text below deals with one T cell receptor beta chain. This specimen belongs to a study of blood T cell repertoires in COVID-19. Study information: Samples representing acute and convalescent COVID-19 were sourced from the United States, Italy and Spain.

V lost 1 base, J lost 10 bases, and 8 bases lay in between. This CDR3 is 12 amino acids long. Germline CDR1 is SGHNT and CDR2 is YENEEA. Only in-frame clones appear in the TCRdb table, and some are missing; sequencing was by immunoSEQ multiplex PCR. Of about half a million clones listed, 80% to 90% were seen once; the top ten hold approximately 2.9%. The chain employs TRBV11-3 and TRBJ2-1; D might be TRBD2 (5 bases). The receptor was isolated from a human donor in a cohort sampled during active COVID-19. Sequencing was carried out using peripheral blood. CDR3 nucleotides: TGTGCCAGCAGCTTAGTTAGCGCCGAGCAGTTCTTC. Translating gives CASSLVSAEQFF.